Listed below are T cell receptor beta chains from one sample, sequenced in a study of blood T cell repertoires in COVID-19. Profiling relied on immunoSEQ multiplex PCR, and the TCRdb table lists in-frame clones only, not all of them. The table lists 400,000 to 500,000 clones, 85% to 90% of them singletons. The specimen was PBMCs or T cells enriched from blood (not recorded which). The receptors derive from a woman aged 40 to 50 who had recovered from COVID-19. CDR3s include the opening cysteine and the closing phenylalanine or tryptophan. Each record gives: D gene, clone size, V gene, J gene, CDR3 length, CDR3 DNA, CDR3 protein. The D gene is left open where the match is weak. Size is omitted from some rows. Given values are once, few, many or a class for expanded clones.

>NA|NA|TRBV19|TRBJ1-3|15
TGTGCCTCCACCGGTCCCGCCATCTCTGGAAACACCATATATTTT
CASTGPAISGNTIYF
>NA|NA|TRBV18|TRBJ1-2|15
TGTGCCAGCTCACCACCCGGGGAACTAAACTATGGCTACACCTTC
CASSPPGELNYGYTF
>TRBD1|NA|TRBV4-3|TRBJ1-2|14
TGCGCCAGCAGCCACCTGGGACAGAACTATGGCTACACCTTC
CASSHLGQNYGYTF
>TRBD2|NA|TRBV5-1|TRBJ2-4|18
TGCGCCAGCAGCTTGGCCCATGTCGGGGGGGCGCCGTCAAACATTCAGTACTTC
CASSLAHVGGAPSNIQYF
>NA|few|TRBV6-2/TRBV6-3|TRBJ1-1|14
TGTGCCAGCAGTTACTCGAAGCAGGTTACCGAAGCTTTCTTT
CASSYSKQVTEAFF
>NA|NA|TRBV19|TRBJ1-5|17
TGTGCCAGTAGTATCGTAATCCGGGGTGGTCCGAGTCAGCCCCAGCATTTT
CASSIVIRGGPSQPQHF
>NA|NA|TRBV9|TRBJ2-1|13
TGTGCCAGCAGCGTAGAGCTAGAAAGTGAGCAGTTCTTC
CASSVELESEQFF
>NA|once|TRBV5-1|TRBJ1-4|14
TGCGCCAGCAGCCAGGGAGGTATTGAGGAAAAACTGTTTTTT
CASSQGGIEEKLFF
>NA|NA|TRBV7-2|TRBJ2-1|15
TGTGCCAGCAGTTTCCCACCCATGACAGCGCCGAAGCAGTTCTTC
CASSFPPMTAPKQFF
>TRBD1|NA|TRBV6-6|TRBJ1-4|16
TGTGCCAGCAGTCCCAGGACAGGGGGCGGTAATGAAAAACTGTTTTTT
CASSPRTGGGNEKLFF
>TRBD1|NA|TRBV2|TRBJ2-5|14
TGTGCCAGCATCCCAGGGACAGCAAAAGAGACCCAGTACTTC
CASIPGTAKETQYF
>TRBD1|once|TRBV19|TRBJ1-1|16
TGTGCCAGTAGTCCACTCAAGGGACAGGGAGACACTGAAGCTTTCTTT
CASSPLKGQGDTEAFF
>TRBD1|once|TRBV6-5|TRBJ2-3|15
TGTGGGGTGGACAGGGCACTACCCGGCACAGATACGCAGTATTTT
CGVDRALPGTDTQYF
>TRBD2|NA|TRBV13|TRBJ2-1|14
TGTGCCAGCAGCTCCTCGACTAGCTTCGATGAGCAGTTCTTC
CASSSSTSFDEQFF
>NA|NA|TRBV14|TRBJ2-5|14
TGTGCCAGCAGCCAAGTAGCTATTTCGGAGACCCAGTACTTC
CASSQVAISETQYF
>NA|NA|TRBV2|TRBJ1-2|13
TGTGCCAGCAACAGAAGACAGACCTATGGCTACACCTTC
CASNRRQTYGYTF
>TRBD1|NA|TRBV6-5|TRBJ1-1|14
TGTGCCAGCAGTTACTCCTTAATGACAGGGAGGGCTTTCTTT
CASSYSLMTGRAFF
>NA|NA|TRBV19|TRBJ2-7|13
TGTGCCAGTAGTCCGGGACAAACCTACGAGCAGTACTTC
CASSPGQTYEQYF
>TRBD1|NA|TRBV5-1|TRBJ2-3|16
TGCGCCAGCAGCTTGGGGGACAGGGGGCCTACAGATACGCAGTATTTT
CASSLGDRGPTDTQYF
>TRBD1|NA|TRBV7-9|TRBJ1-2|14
TGTGCCAGCAGCTTATACAGGGGCTTCGGTGGCTACACCTTC
CASSLYRGFGGYTF
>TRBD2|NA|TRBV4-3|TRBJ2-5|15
TGCGCCAGCAGCCAAGAGGGGCTAGCGGGAGAGACCCAGTACTTC
CASSQEGLAGETQYF
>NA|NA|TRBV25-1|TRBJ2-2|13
TGTGCCAGCAGGGGACAAAACACCGGGGAGCTGTTTTTT
CASRGQNTGELFF
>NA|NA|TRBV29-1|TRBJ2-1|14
TGCAGCGCCAACCCGGGGGGCGCCTACAATGAGCAGTTCTTC
CSANPGGAYNEQFF
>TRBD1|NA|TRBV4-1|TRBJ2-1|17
TGCGCCAGCAGCCGAATGGGGACAGGGGCGAGCTTCAATGAGCAGTTCTTC
CASSRMGTGASFNEQFF
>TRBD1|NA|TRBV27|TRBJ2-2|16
TGTGCCAGCAGTCCCGGGACAGTCCCGAACACCGGGGAGCTGTTTTTT
CASSPGTVPNTGELFF
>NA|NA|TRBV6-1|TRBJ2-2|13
TGTGCCAGCAGTGACGCGGCAGGGCGGGAGCTGTTTTTT
CASSDAAGRELFF
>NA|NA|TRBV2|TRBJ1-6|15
TGTGCCAGCAGGGGCGGGTCCAGCGGGAATTCACCCCTCCACTTT
CASRGGSSGNSPLHF